This is a list of T cell receptor beta chains from one sample in a study of cytomegalovirus exposure and HLA in healthy donors. The data were produced by immunoSEQ multiplex PCR, yet TCRdb's version contains in-frame clones alone and is incomplete. The sample has 38,000 or so clones. The sequenced sample consisted of PBMCs. All receptors derive from a man aged 40-49 years in good health and CMV-seropositive. Each CDR3 is given with its conserved first and last residue. The D gene is left open where the match is weak.

CASSPGGSNTGELFF	TGTGCCAGCAGCCCTGGCGGCAGTAACACCGGGGAGCTGTTTTTT	.	TRBV7-3	TRBJ2-2
CASSRIATGTGANQPQHF	TGTGCCAGTAGTAGAATAGCAACCGGGACAGGGGCCAATCAGCCCCAGCATTTT	TRBD1	TRBV19	TRBJ1-5
CASSTRGDEQFF	TGTGCCAGCTCAACCCGGGGGGATGAGCAGTTCTTC	TRBD2	TRBV18	TRBJ2-1
CASTPGGSRNNEQFF	TGTGCCAGTACCCCTGGCGGGAGTAGGAACAATGAGCAGTTCTTC	TRBD2	TRBV19	TRBJ2-1
CASSVQGSGETQYF	TGTGCCAGTAGTGTCCAGGGGTCCGGGGAGACCCAGTACTTC	.	TRBV19	TRBJ2-5
CASSAADSYEQYF	TGTGCCAGCAGCGCGGCTGACTCCTACGAGCAGTACTTC	.	TRBV7-2	TRBJ2-7
CASSLDVAVRSGEQYF	TGTGCCAGCAGCTTAGATGTAGCGGTCAGGTCCGGCGAGCAGTACTTC	.	TRBV11-3	TRBJ2-7
CAIGGTNTEAFF	TGTGCCATCGGAGGGACGAACACTGAAGCTTTCTTT	.	TRBV10-3	TRBJ1-1
CASSLEREVVDTQYF	TGTGCCAGCAGCTTGGAGCGGGAGGTTGTAGATACGCAGTATTTT	TRBD2	TRBV5-5	TRBJ2-3
CASSIPQQGSGNTIYF	TGTGCCAGCAGTATACCCCAACAGGGATCTGGAAACACTATATATTTT	.	TRBV28	TRBJ1-3
CASSLTGPNTGELFF	TGCGCCAGCAGCTTGACAGGGCCGAACACCGGGGAGCTGTTTTTT	.	TRBV5-1	TRBJ2-2
CASSPWHPYEQYF	TGTGCCAGCTCACCATGGCACCCCTACGAGCAGTACTTC	.	TRBV18	TRBJ2-7
CASSLEGETEAFF	TGCGCCAGCAGCCTCGAGGGGGAAACTGAAGCTTTCTTT	.	TRBV10-1	TRBJ1-1
CASSLFTDSNSYEQYF	TGTGCCAGCAGCCTCTTCACGGACAGTAACTCCTACGAGCAGTACTTC	.	TRBV11-2	TRBJ2-7
CASSQGWDRVAYEQYF	TGCGCCAGCAGCCAAGGATGGGACAGGGTGGCCTACGAGCAGTACTTC	TRBD1	TRBV4-3	TRBJ2-7
CASSPTGTNRWEQYF	TGTGCCAGCAGCCCCACAGGGACTAACCGTTGGGAGCAGTACTTC	.	TRBV9	TRBJ2-7
CASSRDRNTGELFF	TGTGCCAGTAGTCGTGACAGGAACACCGGGGAGCTGTTTTTT	.	TRBV19	TRBJ2-2
CASSSSGGPNTGELFF	TGTGCCAGTAGTTCTTCAGGGGGCCCGAACACCGGGGAGCTGTTTTTT	TRBD1	TRBV19	TRBJ2-2
CASTPRSLPDF	TGTGCCAGCACTCCCCGGTCTCTACCCGATTTT	.	TRBV2	TRBJ2-3
CAWSDRGLGNIQYF	TGTGCCTGGAGTGACAGGGGGCTGGGAAACATTCAGTACTTC	TRBD1	TRBV30	TRBJ2-4
CAWRRPGRRVDEKLFF	TGTGCCTGGCGTCGGCCAGGGAGGCGTGTGGATGAAAAACTGTTTTTT	.	TRBV30	TRBJ1-4
CASSIRQDMNTEAFF	TGTGCCAGTAGTATACGACAGGACATGAACACTGAAGCTTTCTTT	.	TRBV19	TRBJ1-1
CASSIGQGWTDTQYF	TGTGCCAGTAGTATAGGACAGGGGTGGACAGATACGCAGTATTTT	TRBD1	TRBV19	TRBJ2-3
CSVLIGLAGGGLYNEQFF	TGCAGCGTTCTTATTGGACTAGCGGGAGGGGGGCTCTACAATGAGCAGTTCTTC	TRBD2	TRBV29-1	TRBJ2-1
CASSEFREQYF	TGTGCCAGCAGTGAATTCAGGGAGCAGTACTTC	.	TRBV2	TRBJ2-7
CASSLQTGIGEQYF	TGTGCCAGCAGCCTCCAGACAGGGATAGGGGAGCAGTACTTC	TRBD1	TRBV7-9	TRBJ2-7
CASSYSRVSNQPQHF	TGTGCCAGCAGTTACTCGAGGGTTAGCAATCAGCCCCAGCATTTT	.	TRBV6-5	TRBJ1-5
CASLLNQGTGELFF	TGTGCCAGCCTACTAAATCAGGGGACCGGGGAGCTGTTTTTT	.	TRBV6-5	TRBJ2-2
CASSQWQGDYEQYF	TGTGCCAGCAGCCAATGGCAGGGGGACTACGAGCAGTACTTC	TRBD1	TRBV14	TRBJ2-7
CASSLGPTGNTEAFF	TGCGCCAGCAGCTTGGGCCCCACAGGGAACACTGAAGCTTTCTTT	.	TRBV5-1	TRBJ1-1
CASSLAGLPPGSEQFF	TGCGCCAGCAGCTTGGCCGGACTCCCCCCCGGCAGTGAGCAGTTCTTC	.	TRBV5-1	TRBJ2-1
CAWSELQETQYF	TGTGCCTGGAGTGAACTTCAAGAGACCCAGTACTTC	.	TRBV30	TRBJ2-5
CASSLGSLNTGELFF	TGTGCCAGCAGCTTAGGCAGTCTTAACACCGGGGAGCTGTTTTTT	.	TRBV7-9	TRBJ2-2
CASSQQVLTAGANVLTF	TGCGCCAGCAGCCAACAGGTACTAACTGCTGGGGCCAACGTCCTGACTTTC	.	TRBV5-1	TRBJ2-6
CASSITFSGSGNTIYF	TGTGCCAGTAGTATTACTTTCTCCGGCTCTGGAAACACCATATATTTT	.	TRBV19	TRBJ1-3
CASIQLVGQAYGYTF	TGTGCCAGCATCCAACTCGTGGGACAGGCTTATGGCTACACCTTC	TRBD1	TRBV6-1	TRBJ1-2
CASSTQAGTPYGYTF	TGTGCCAGCAGCACCCAAGCCGGGACACCATATGGCTACACCTTC	.	TRBV7-9	TRBJ1-2
CAWSPPGPYEQYF	TGTGCCTGGAGTCCCCCAGGGCCCTACGAGCAGTACTTC	.	TRBV30	TRBJ2-7
CASSLGGSTDTQYF	TGTGCCAGCAGTTTAGGGGGGAGCACAGATACGCAGTATTTT	.	TRBV27	TRBJ2-3
CASSSKTSGEQFF	TGTGCCAGCAGCTCAAAAACTAGCGGTGAGCAGTTCTTC	TRBD2	TRBV7-2	TRBJ2-1
CAWSMAYNQPQHF	TGTGCCTGGAGTATGGCTTACAATCAGCCCCAGCATTTT	.	TRBV30	TRBJ1-5
CSARQGYEQYF	TGCAGTGCTAGACAGGGTTACGAGCAGTACTTC	.	TRBV20-1	TRBJ2-7
CASSQSAGGGTDTQYF	TGTGCCAGCAGCCAGTCGGCGGGAGGGGGCACAGATACGCAGTATTTT	TRBD2	TRBV5-8	TRBJ2-3
CASSPGLAGVGDTQYF	TGTGCCAGCTCACCAGGGCTAGCGGGAGTTGGAGATACGCAGTATTTT	TRBD2	TRBV18	TRBJ2-3
CASTPGTSETYEQYF	TGTGCCAGTACTCCCGGGACTAGCGAAACCTACGAGCAGTACTTC	TRBD2	TRBV19	TRBJ2-7
CASSLLERGSYEQYF	TGTGCCAGCAGCTTATTGGAACGGGGGTCCTACGAGCAGTACTTC	.	TRBV7-9	TRBJ2-7
CASSTTRGSTEAFF	TGTGCCAGTTCAACGACCCGCGGGAGCACTGAAGCTTTCTTT	.	TRBV6-4	TRBJ1-1
CASRTWTDGYEQYF	TGTGCCAGCAGGACCTGGACAGACGGGTACGAGCAGTACTTC	.	TRBV6-5	TRBJ2-7
CASSSETGSDEQYF	TGTGCCAGCAGCTCCGAGACAGGGTCGGATGAGCAGTACTTC	TRBD1	TRBV11-3	TRBJ2-7
CASSPGRGGVKTQYF	TGTGCCAGCAGCCCAGGGAGGGGAGGGGTGAAGACCCAGTACTTC	TRBD2	TRBV11-3	TRBJ2-5
CASSFQAGVINEQFF	TGTGCCAGTAGTTTCCAGGCGGGAGTTATAAATGAGCAGTTCTTC	TRBD2	TRBV19	TRBJ2-1
CASSLYSGTSIYEQYF	TGTGCCAGCAGTTTATACTCCGGGACTAGCATATACGAGCAGTACTTC	TRBD2	TRBV27	TRBJ2-7
CAISEPLLLGGYNEQFF	TGTGCCATCAGTGAGCCCCTCCTCCTGGGGGGGTACAATGAGCAGTTCTTC	TRBD2	TRBV10-3	TRBJ2-1
CASSEGGGRETQYF	TGTGCCAGCAGTGAAGGGGGGGGTCGGGAGACCCAGTACTTC	TRBD2	TRBV6-1	TRBJ2-5
CASSSGQGAYGYTF	TGCGCCAGCAGCTCCGGACAGGGGGCTTATGGCTACACCTTC	TRBD1	TRBV5-1	TRBJ1-2